The 31 T cell receptor beta chains below all came from one sample that was sequenced in a study of a mutant IDH1 vaccine in newly diagnosed glioma. Time point indicated: week 35, safety follow-up. Doses of 300 ug of mutant IDH1 20-mer peptide were given with topical imiquimod. Sequenced by immunoSEQ multiplex PCR; TCRdb stores in-frame clones only, minus some. The table includes 68,000 or so clones, roughly 84% detected once. No antigen has been identified for these receptors. The material sequenced was PBMCs, taken from a glioma patient whose treatment included an IDH1 peptide vaccine. These receptors originate from a man between 18 and 29 years old with glioma.

A few counts support this clone. V and J are TRBV30 and TRBJ1-1; no clear D. CDR3 size: 12 residues. Trimming took off 2 bases at V and 1 base at J, with 5 bases between the two ends. Germline V gene sequence: CDR1 GTSNPN, CDR2 SVGIG (reference sequence). The CDR3 is CAWSFGNTEAFF. The CDR3 DNA reads as TGTGCCTGGAGTTTCGGGAACACTGAAGCTTTCTTT.

The chain is built from TRBV2 and TRBJ2-7; perhaps TRBD1 as D (6 bases). The germline V gene encodes CDR1 SNHLY and CDR2 FYNNEI. This CDR3 comprises 15 residues. Trimming stripped 7 bases from V and 2 bases from J, with 18 bases between. The CDR3 here is CASTWDTLSPYEQYF. The CDR3 DNA follows: TGTGCCAGCACTTGGGACACCCTGTCTCCCTACGAGCAGTACTTC.

This clone was found a few times. This chain links TRBV16 with TRBJ1-4; no definite D call. There are 14 residues in the CDR3. Germline CDR1 and CDR2: KGHSY and FQNENV. The V gene lost 1 base and the J gene lost 6 bases, with 9 bases spanning the gap. The chain's CDR3 is CASSQWGAHEKLFF. The CDR3 nucleotides read TGTGCCAGCAGCCAATGGGGAGCTCATGAAAAACTGTTTTTT.

The gene calls are TRBV7-3 and TRBJ2-2; TRBD2 agrees at 7 bases. The V and J ends lost 7 bases and 7 bases, in that order; junction bases with no gene match: 9. The CDR3 runs 14 residues. CDR1 is SGHTA, CDR2 FQGTGA, per germline. CDR3 loop: CASKAGEVGGELFF. In DNA, the CDR3 is TGTGCCAGCAAGGCGGGAGAAGTCGGCGGGGAGCTGTTTTTT.

The chain uses TRBV19 and TRBJ1-6, with 9 bases that match TRBD1. J gave up 9 bases and V 7 bases, and 10 bases lay outside the gene matches. Germline CDR1 reads LNHDA; CDR2 reads SQIVND (reference sequence). CDR3 length: 15 residues. In DNA, the CDR3 is TGTGCCAGTACCTCACGACAGGGGGTAGGTTCACCCCTCCACTTT. Its protein is CASTSRQGVGSPLHF.

V is TRBV11-2 and J is TRBJ2-3, with D unresolved. From germline, CDR1 is SGHAT and CDR2 FQNNGV. Trimming took 0 bases from V and 10 from J, leaving 11 bases between them. There are 13 residues in the CDR3. The DNA of the CDR3 is TGTGCCAGCAGCTTAGATGGGCAGAACGCGCAGTATTTT. Translation gives CASSLDGQNAQYF.

The V call is TRBV7-9, the J call TRBJ1-1; 12 nucleotides align to TRBD1. The J segment lost 4 bases and the V segment lost 4 bases, leaving 13 bases of the junction unmatched. This CDR3 is built from 18 residues. Germline CDR1 and CDR2: SEHNR and FQNEAQ (reference sequence). CDR3 coding DNA: TGTGCCAGCAGCTCCGCACCGGGACAGGGGGCGGGGGGCACTGAAGCTTTCTTT. It translates to CASSSAPGQGAGGTEAFF.

The chain recombines TRBV28 with TRBJ2-1; 7 bases match TRBD2. Per the germline V gene, CDR1 is MDHEN and CDR2 is SYDVKM. This CDR3 is 15 amino acids long. The J segment lost 8 bases and the V segment lost 6 bases, leaving 13 bases of the junction unmatched. The CDR3 coding sequence is TGTGCCAGCAGCCTCGGACTAGAGTATACCGATGAGCAGTTCTTC. Amino acids: CASSLGLEYTDEQFF. Full variable domain (rest looked up from reference TRBV28 and TRBJ2-1): DVKVTQSSRYLVKRTGEKVFLECVQDMDHENMFWYRQDPGLGLRLIYFSYDVKMKEKGDIPEGYSVSREKKERFSLILESASTNQTSMYLCASSLGLEYTDEQFFGPGTRLTVL.

The chain joins TRBV7-6 to TRBJ2-5; 9 nucleotides agree with TRBD2. Losses at the gene ends were 3 bases for V and 4 bases for J; bases not matched to a gene: 12. CDR1 and CDR2 (germline): SGHVS, FNYEAQ. This CDR3 is built from 17 residues. The CDR3 DNA reads as TGTGCCAGCAGCTTGCGAGCGGGGGGACCCTCGACAGAGACCCAGTACTTC. Amino acid sequence: CASSLRAGGPSTETQYF. Together with reference TRBV7-6 and TRBJ2-5, the CDR3 gives the full variable domain: GAGVSQSPRYKVTKRGQDVALRCDPISGHVSLYWYRQALGQGPEFLTYFNYEAQQDKSGLPNDRFSAERPEGSISTLTIQRTEQRDSAMYRCASSLRAGGPSTETQYFGPGTRLLVL.

This sequence joins TRBV7-9 and TRBJ2-4, with TRBD1 identical over 9 bases. CDR1 and CDR2 from the germline V gene are SEHNR and FQNEAQ (reference sequence). This CDR3 has 13 amino acids. V lost 6 bases to trimming and J lost 5 bases; unmatched junction nucleotides: 2. The CDR3 DNA reads TGTGCCAGCAGTTGGGACAGGGAAAACATTCAGTACTTC. Translated, it gives CASSWDRENIQYF.

This chain connects TRBV27 to TRBJ2-2; D call uncertain. This CDR3 spans 15 amino acids. V gave up 6 bases and J gave up 4 bases, with 15 bases separating them. Germline CDR1 reads MNHEY; CDR2 reads SMNVEV (reference sequence). CDR3 DNA: TGTGCCAGCAGCGATTGGCTTACTCCCACCGGGGAGCTGTTTTTT. It yields the protein CASSDWLTPTGELFF.

The rearrangement links TRBV25-1 to TRBJ2-5; D may correspond to TRBD1 or TRBD2 (5 bases each). V lost 10 bases, J lost 5 bases, and 20 bases lay in between. This CDR3 region has 14 residues. Germline V CDR1 and CDR2: MGHDK, SYGVNS. CDR3 sequence (DNA): TGTGCCACCACGAAGGGGAGCCTTGGGGAGACCCAGTACTTC. Encoded protein: CATTKGSLGETQYF.

The chain links TRBV27 to TRBJ1-2; the match to TRBD1 covers 7 bases. The CDR3 sequence is 13 residues long. Germline-derived CDR1 and CDR2 are MNHEY and SMNVEV (reference sequence). After removal of 6 bases from V and 2 bases from J, the junction contained 3 bases not matched to a gene. The CDR3 sequence is CASRATGNYGYTF. In nucleotides, the CDR3 is TGTGCCAGCAGAGCGACAGGGAACTATGGCTACACCTTC.

A single count supports this clone. The rearrangement joins TRBV5-4 to TRBJ2-7; D might be TRBD2 (6 bases). The CDR3 spans 15 residues. The germline V and J ends were trimmed by 3 bases and 2 bases, with 15 bases remaining between them. Per germline, CDR1 SGHNT and CDR2 YYREEE (reference sequence). The DNA of the CDR3 is TGTGCCAGCAGCTCTAACGGAGGGGTACCCTACGAGCAGTACTTC. Residues: CASSSNGGVPYEQYF. The entire variable domain, with the rest obtained from reference TRBV5-4 and TRBJ2-7, is as follows: ETGVTQSPTHLIKTRGQQVTLRCSSQSGHNTVSWYQQALGQGPQFIFQYYREEENGRGNFPPRFSGLQFPNYSSELNVNALELDDSALYLCASSSNGGVPYEQYFGPGTRLTVT.

For the CDR3, the DNA is TGTGCCAGTAGTATATTGAGGGGACAGGGGGTGAGTAAAGGGCAGCATTTT. This translates into CASSILRGQGVSKGQHF. This chain connects TRBV19 to TRBJ1-5; 11 nucleotides agree with TRBD1. The germline V gene encodes CDR1 LNHDA and CDR2 SQIVND (reference sequence). Trimming at V came to 2 bases and at J to 13 bases, leaving 16 bases not matched to a gene. The CDR3 runs to 17 residues.

CDR3 DNA: TGTGCCAGCAGCTCAGGCCAGCTCGATGGCTACACCTTC. This encodes CASSSGQLDGYTF. The chain couples TRBV28 to TRBJ1-2, with D hard to call. Trimming removed 6 bases at V and 6 bases at J, with 14 bases between. From germline, CDR1 is MDHEN and CDR2 SYDVKM. The CDR3 has 13 amino acids.

This clone came up a few times. The rearrangement joins TRBV27 to TRBJ1-2; 8 bases are a match to TRBD1. The trim removed 9 bases at V and 6 bases at J, leaving 9 bases unmatched. The CDR3 length is 13 residues. Germline V CDR1 and CDR2: MNHEY, SMNVEV (reference sequence). The CDR3 spells CARNRQGHDGYTF. DNA of the CDR3: TGTGCCAGAAATCGACAGGGGCATGATGGCTACACCTTC.

J is TRBJ1-1 and V is TRBV11-2; TRBD1 matches at 7 bases. V lost 3 bases and J lost 0; bases outside the gene matches: 1. The CDR3 sequence is 14 residues long. Germline loops: CDR1 SGHAT, CDR2 FQNNGV. DNA for the CDR3: TGTGCCAGCAGCTTGGGGACAGTGAACACTGAAGCTTTCTTT. Translation gives CASSLGTVNTEAFF.

This rearrangement joins TRBV7-2 to TRBJ2-7; TRBD2 agrees at 14 bases. Losses at the gene ends were 5 bases for V and 3 bases for J; bases not matched to a gene: 9. CDR3 size: 17 residues. Germline CDR1 SGHTA, CDR2 FQGNSA. As DNA, the CDR3 is TGTGCCAGCAGCATCGGGACTAGCGGGAGAAGGGTCTACGAGCAGTACTTC. It translates to CASSIGTSGRRVYEQYF.

The J gene is TRBJ1-1, the V gene TRBV27; 7 bases line up with TRBD1. With 6 bases clipped from V and 11 bases from J, the junction kept 12 bases outside the gene matches. The CDR3 is 13 amino acids. Germline CDR1 is MNHEY and CDR2 is SMNVEV (reference sequence). The CDR3 reads CASSSTGPSVAFF. CDR3 coding DNA: TGTGCCAGCAGCTCGACAGGGCCCTCGGTGGCTTTCTTT.

The V call is TRBV4-2, the J call TRBJ2-6; 9 bases fit TRBD2. Germline CDR1 is LGHNA and CDR2 is YNFKEQ. V lost 3 bases to trimming and J lost 5 bases; unmatched junction nucleotides: 20. The CDR3 runs to 21 residues. This CDR3 is CASSQKGRGGALRMRANVLTF. As DNA, the CDR3 is TGTGCCAGCAGCCAGAAGGGGCGCGGGGGGGCGCTTAGGATGAGGGCCAACGTCCTGACTTTC.

The V and J genes are TRBV4-3 and TRBJ1-3; no clear D gene. V lost 0 bases and J lost 4, with 16 bases in between. CDR1 is LGHNA, CDR2 YSLEER, per germline. The CDR3 runs 17 residues. The CDR3 nucleotides are TGCGCCAGCAGCCAAGATCCTGGAGTGGGGTTCGGAAACACCATATATTTT. Protein sequence: CASSQDPGVGFGNTIYF.

The chain is built from TRBV5-6 and TRBJ2-3; D is unclear. Trimming stripped 1 base from V and 1 base from J, with 10 bases between. The germline CDR1 and CDR2 sequences are SGHDT and YYEEEE. There are 15 residues in the CDR3. In DNA, the CDR3 is TGTGCCAGCAGCTTGCCGGCAGGTCGCACAGATACGCAGTATTTT. As protein: CASSLPAGRTDTQYF. Together with reference TRBV5-6 and TRBJ2-3, the CDR3 gives the full variable domain: DAGVTQSPTHLIKTRGQQVTLRCSPKSGHDTVSWYQQALGQGPQFIFQYYEEEERQRGNFPDRFSGHQFPNYSSELNVNALLLGDSALYLCASSLPAGRTDTQYFGPGTRLTVL.

The CDR3, as DNA: TGTGCCAGCAGCTTAGACCTCAGCCCAGATACGCAGTATTTT. Amino acids: CASSLDLSPDTQYF. The chain is built from TRBV7-2 and TRBJ2-3; D uncertain. V lost 1 base to trimming and J lost 4 bases, with 9 bases between them. This CDR3 is 14 amino acids long. Germline loops: CDR1 SGHTA, CDR2 FQGNSA.

The CDR3 sequence: CAWSGQGVPYEQYF. CDR3 bases: TGTGCCTGGAGTGGACAGGGGGTTCCCTACGAGCAGTACTTC. The chain uses TRBV30 and TRBJ2-7; 9 bases match TRBD1. J lost 2 bases, V lost 1 base, and 3 bases had no gene match. This CDR3 region has 14 residues. Germline lookup yields CDR1 GTSNPN and CDR2 SVGIG (reference sequence).

The rearrangement uses TRBV7-8 and TRBJ2-7; TRBD1 aligns across 7 bases. The CDR3 has 14 amino acids. Germline lookup yields CDR1 SGHVS and CDR2 FQNEAQ. Losses at the gene ends were 2 bases for V and 1 base for J; bases not matched to a gene: 2. For the CDR3, the DNA is TGTGCCAGCAGCTTATACAGGGGATCCTACGAGCAGTACTTC. As protein: CASSLYRGSYEQYF.

The rearrangement joins TRBV2 to TRBJ2-2, with 8 bases matching TRBD1. Germline CDR1 and CDR2: SNHLY and FYNNEI. This CDR3 has 15 amino acids. V trimming: 6 bases; J trimming: 7 bases; junction bases outside the gene matches: 10. The CDR3 reads CASRVRDTGGGELFF. The CDR3 DNA is TGTGCCAGCAGAGTCCGGGACACAGGGGGCGGGGAGCTGTTTTTT.

This chain joins TRBV27 and TRBJ1-2; 8 bases match TRBD1. The ends lost 5 bases at V and 5 bases at J; junction bases unmatched: 10. The CDR3 totals 15 residues. Germline values: CDR1 MNHEY, CDR2 SMNVEV (reference sequence). The CDR3 DNA reads as TGTGCCAGCAGTCCGAGACAGGGGCAGTGGTATGGCTACACCTTC. Translation: CASSPRQGQWYGYTF.

The rearrangement uses TRBV6-5 and TRBJ1-2; 9 bases are a match to TRBD1. The V gene's germline CDR1 is MNHEY and CDR2 SVGAGI. This CDR3 is 15 amino acids long. Losses at the gene ends were 2 bases for V and 8 bases for J; bases not matched to a gene: 9. The CDR3 sequence: CASSYLTGTGNGYTF. CDR3 DNA: TGTGCCAGCAGTTACCTTACCGGGACAGGGAACGGCTACACCTTC.

The rearrangement links TRBV10-3 to TRBJ2-1, with TRBD1 as a possible D gene (5 bases). Trimming left V 4 bases short and J 10 bases short, with 8 bases between. The CDR3 is made up of 11 amino acids. CDR1 and CDR2 (germline): ENHRY, SYGVKD. In nucleotides, the CDR3 is TGTGCCATCAGTGTAAACAGGGAGCAGTTCTTC. Protein product: CAISVNREQFF.

This chain uses TRBV4-3 with TRBJ2-7; D might be TRBD1 (6 bases). There are 17 residues in the CDR3. Germline assignment: CDR1 LGHNA and CDR2 YSLEER. V lost 0 bases and J lost 5, with 20 bases in between. The CDR3 DNA sequence: TGCGCCAGCAGCCAAGACTCCTCACAGGGCTTCGATGACGAGCAGTACTTC. This codes for CASSQDSSQGFDDEQYF.